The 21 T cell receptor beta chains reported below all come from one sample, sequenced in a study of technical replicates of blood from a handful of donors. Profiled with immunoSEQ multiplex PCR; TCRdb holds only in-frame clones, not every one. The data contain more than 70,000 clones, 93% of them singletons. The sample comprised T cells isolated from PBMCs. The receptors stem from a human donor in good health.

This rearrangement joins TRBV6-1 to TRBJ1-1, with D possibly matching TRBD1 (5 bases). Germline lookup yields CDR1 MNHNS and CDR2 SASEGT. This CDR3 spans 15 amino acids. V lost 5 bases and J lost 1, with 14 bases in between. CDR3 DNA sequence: TGTGCCAGCAGTCCCCAAGGGGTAGGGAACACTGAAGCTTTCTTT. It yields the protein CASSPQGVGNTEAFF.

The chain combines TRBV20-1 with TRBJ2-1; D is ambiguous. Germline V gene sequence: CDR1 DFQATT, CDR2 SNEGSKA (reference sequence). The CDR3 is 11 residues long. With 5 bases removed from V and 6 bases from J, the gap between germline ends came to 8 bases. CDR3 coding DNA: TGCAGTGCTGTTAGGAGCAATGAGCAGTTCTTC. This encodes CSAVRSNEQFF.

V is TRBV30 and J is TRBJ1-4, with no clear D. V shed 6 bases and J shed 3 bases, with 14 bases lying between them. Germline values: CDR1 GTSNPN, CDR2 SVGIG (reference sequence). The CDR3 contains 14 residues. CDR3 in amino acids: CACPDSAANEKLFF. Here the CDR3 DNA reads TGTGCCTGTCCCGACTCGGCGGCTAATGAAAAACTGTTTTTT.

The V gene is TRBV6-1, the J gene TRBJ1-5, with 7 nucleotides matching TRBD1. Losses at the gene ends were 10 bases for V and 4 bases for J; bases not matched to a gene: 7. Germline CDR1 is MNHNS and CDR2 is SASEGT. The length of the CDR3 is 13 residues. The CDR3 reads CATGTEFNQPQHF. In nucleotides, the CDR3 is TGTGCCACCGGGACAGAGTTTAATCAGCCCCAGCATTTT.

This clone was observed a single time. The CDR3: CASSSGQGSTDTQYF. The CDR3 nucleotides read TGCGCCAGCAGCTCCGGACAGGGCTCGACAGATACGCAGTATTTT. V is TRBV5-1 and J is TRBJ2-3, with 8 positions matching TRBD1. Germline CDR1 and CDR2: SGHRS and YFSETQ. Trimming at V came to 3 bases and at J to 3 bases, leaving 6 bases not matched to a gene. This CDR3 has 15 residues.

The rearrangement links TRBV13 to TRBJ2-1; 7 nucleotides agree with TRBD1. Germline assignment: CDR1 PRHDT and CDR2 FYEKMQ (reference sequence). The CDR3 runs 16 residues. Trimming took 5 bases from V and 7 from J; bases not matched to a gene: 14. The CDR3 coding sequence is TGTGCCAGCAGCACGTTATGGACAGGTGTACGGAATGAGCAGTTCTTC. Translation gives CASSTLWTGVRNEQFF.

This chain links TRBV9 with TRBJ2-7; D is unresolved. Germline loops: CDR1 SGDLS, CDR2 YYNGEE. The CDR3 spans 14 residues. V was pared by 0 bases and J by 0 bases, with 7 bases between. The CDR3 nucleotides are TGTGCCAGCAGCGTAGACAGCTTCTCCTACGAGCAGTACTTC. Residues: CASSVDSFSYEQYF.

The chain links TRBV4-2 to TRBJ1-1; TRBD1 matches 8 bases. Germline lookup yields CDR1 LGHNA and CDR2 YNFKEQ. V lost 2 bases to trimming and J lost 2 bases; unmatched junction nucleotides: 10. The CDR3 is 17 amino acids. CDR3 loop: CASSQLWTGQGNTEAFF. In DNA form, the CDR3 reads TGTGCCAGCAGCCAACTTTGGACAGGGCAAGGAAACACTGAAGCTTTCTTT.

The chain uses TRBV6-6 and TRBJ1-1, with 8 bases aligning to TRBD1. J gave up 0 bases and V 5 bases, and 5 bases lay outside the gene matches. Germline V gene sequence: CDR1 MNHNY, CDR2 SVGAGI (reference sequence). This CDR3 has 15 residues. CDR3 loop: CASSAGQGLNTEAFF. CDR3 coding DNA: TGTGCCAGCAGTGCTGGACAGGGATTGAACACTGAAGCTTTCTTT.

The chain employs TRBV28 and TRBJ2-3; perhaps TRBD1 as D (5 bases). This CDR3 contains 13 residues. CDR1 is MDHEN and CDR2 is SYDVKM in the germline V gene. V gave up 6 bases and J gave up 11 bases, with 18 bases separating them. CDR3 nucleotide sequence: TGTGCCAGCAGCCGGACAAGGGTCCCCCTGCAGTATTTT. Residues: CASSRTRVPLQYF.

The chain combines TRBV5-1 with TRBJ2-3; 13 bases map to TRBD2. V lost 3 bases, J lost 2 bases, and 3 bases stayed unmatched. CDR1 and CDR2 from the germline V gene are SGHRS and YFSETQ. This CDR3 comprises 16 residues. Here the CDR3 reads CASSSGLAGLTDTQYF. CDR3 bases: TGCGCCAGCAGCTCGGGACTAGCGGGGCTCACAGATACGCAGTATTTT.

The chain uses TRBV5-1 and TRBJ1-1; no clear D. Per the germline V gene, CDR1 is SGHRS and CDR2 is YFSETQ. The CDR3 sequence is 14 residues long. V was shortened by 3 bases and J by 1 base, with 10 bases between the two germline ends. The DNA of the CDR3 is TGCGCCAGCAGCTCTTCCAGACAGAACACTGAAGCTTTCTTT. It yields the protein CASSSSRQNTEAFF.

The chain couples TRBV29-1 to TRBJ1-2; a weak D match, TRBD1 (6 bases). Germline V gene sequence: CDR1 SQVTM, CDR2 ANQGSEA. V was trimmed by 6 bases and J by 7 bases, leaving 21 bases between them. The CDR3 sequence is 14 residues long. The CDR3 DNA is TGCAGCGTACCAAACAGGGAAGGCCCCACTGGCTACACCTTC. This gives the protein CSVPNREGPTGYTF.

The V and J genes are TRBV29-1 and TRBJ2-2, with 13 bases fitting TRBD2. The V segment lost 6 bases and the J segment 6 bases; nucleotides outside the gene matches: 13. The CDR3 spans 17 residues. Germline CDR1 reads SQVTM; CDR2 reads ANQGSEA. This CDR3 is CSVSGLAGEGLAGELFF. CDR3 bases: TGCAGCGTCTCCGGACTAGCGGGAGAAGGTTTGGCCGGGGAGCTGTTTTTT.

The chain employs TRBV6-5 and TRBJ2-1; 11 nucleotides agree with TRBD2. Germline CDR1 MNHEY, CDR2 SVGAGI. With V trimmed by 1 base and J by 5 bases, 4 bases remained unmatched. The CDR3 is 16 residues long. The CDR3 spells CASSYYGTSGNNEQFF. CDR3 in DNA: TGTGCCAGCAGTTACTACGGGACTAGCGGAAACAATGAGCAGTTCTTC.

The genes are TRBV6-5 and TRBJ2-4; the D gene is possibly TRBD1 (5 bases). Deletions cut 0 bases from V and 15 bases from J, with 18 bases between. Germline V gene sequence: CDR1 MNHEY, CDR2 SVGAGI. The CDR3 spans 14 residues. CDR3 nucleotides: TGTGCCAGCAGTTACTCTAAAGGGGATGAAGGCCTGTACTTC. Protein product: CASSYSKGDEGLYF.

CDR3 sequence reads: CASSQGDNWNQPQHF. The CDR3 DNA reads as TGCGCCAGCAGCCAAGGGGACAACTGGAATCAGCCCCAGCATTTT. The J gene is TRBJ1-5, the V gene TRBV4-1, with D perhaps matching TRBD1 (6 bases). This CDR3 spans 15 amino acids. CDR1 is MGHRA and CDR2 is YSYEKL in the germline V gene. The V gene lost 1 base and the J gene lost 4 bases, with 11 bases spanning the gap.

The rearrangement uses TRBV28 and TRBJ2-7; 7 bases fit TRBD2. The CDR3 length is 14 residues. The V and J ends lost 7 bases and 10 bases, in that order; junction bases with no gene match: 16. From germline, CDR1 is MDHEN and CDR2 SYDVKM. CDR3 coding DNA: TGTGCCAGCACCTCTGGGGGGGGGAGGGTAATACAGTACTTC. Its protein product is CASTSGGGRVIQYF.

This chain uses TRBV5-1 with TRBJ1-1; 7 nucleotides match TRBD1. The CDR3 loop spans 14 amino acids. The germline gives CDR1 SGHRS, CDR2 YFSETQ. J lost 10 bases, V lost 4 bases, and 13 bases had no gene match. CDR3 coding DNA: TGCGCCAGCAGCATATCACAGGGGACTAGGGGAGCTTTCTTT. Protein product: CASSISQGTRGAFF.

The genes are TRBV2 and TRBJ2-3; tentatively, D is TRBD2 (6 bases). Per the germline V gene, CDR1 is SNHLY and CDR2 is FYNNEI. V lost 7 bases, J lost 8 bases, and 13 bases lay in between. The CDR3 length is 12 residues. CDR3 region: CASTERRATQYF. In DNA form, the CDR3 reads TGTGCCAGCACCGAGCGGAGGGCTACGCAGTATTTT.

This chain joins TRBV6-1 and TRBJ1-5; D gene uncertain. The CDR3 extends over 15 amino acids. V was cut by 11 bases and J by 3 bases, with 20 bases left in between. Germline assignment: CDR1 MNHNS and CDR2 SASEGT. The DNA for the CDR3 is TGTGCCGCGAGTACCGGGCCGAGGGTCAATCAGCCCCAGCATTTT. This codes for CAASTGPRVNQPQHF.